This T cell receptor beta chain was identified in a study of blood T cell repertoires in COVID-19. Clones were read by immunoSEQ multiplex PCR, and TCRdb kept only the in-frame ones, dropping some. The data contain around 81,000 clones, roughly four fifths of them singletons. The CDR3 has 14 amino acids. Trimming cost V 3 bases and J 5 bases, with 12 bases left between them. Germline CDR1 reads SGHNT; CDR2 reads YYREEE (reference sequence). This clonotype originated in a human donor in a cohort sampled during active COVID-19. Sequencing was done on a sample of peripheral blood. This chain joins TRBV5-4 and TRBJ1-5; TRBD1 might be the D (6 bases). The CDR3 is CASSSQGEHQPQHF. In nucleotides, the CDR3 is TGTGCCAGCAGCTCACAGGGTGAGCATCAGCCCCAGCATTTT.